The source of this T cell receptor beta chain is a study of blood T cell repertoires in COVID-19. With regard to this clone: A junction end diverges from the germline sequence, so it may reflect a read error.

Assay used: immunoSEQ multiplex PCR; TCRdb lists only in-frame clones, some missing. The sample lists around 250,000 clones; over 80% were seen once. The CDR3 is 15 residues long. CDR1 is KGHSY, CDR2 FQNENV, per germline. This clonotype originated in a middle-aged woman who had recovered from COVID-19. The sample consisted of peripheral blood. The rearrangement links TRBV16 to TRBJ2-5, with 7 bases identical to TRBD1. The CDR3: CASNQFTGDQETQYF. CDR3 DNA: TGTGCCAGCAACCAATTTACAGGGGACCAAGAGACCCAGTACTTC.